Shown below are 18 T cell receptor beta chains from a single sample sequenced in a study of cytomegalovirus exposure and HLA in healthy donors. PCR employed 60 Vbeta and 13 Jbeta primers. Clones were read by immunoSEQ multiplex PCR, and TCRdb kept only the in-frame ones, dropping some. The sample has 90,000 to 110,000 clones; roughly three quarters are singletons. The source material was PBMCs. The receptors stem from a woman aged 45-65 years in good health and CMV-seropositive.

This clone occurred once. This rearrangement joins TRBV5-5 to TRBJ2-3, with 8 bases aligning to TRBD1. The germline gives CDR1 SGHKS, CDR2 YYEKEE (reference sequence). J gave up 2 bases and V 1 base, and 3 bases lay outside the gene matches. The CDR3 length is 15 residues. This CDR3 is CASSLWTGNTDTQYF. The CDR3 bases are TGTGCCAGCAGCTTGTGGACAGGGAACACAGATACGCAGTATTTT.

CDR3 coding DNA: TGTGCCAGCAGTAGGACAGGGGGCTACAATCAGCCCCAGCATTTT. It specifies CASSRTGGYNQPQHF. V and J are TRBV2 and TRBJ1-5; 11 nucleotides match TRBD1. V was clipped by 5 bases and J by 3 bases; unmatched bases: 3. Germline loops: CDR1 SNHLY, CDR2 FYNNEI. The CDR3 is 15 residues long.

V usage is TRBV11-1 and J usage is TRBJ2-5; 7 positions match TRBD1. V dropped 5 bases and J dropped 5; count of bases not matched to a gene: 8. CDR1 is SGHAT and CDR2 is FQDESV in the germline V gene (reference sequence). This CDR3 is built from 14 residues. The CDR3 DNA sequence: TGTGCCAGCAGCCATGAAGGGGGCAGGGAGACCCAGTACTTC. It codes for CASSHEGGRETQYF.

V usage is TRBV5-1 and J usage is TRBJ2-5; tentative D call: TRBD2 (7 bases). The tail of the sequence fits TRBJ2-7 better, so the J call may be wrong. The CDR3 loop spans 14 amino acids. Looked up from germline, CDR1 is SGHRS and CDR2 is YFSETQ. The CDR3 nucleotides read TGCGCCAGCAGAGGGGGAGGGGGGTCCTACGAGCAGTACTTC. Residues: CASRGGGGSYEQYF.

The CDR3 here is CASSWDRDGPTEAFF. For the CDR3, the DNA is TGTGCCAGTAGTTGGGACAGGGATGGACCAACTGAAGCTTTCTTT. The rearrangement uses TRBV19 and TRBJ1-1; 9 positions agree with TRBD1. The V gene end was trimmed by 5 bases and the J gene end by 5 bases; junction bases not matched to a gene: 9. CDR1 and CDR2 (germline): LNHDA, SQIVND (reference sequence). This CDR3 is 15 amino acids long. The whole variable domain, filled in from reference TRBV19 and TRBJ1-1, reads DGGITQSPKYLFRKEGQNVTLSCEQNLNHDAMYWYRQDPGQGLRLIYYSQIVNDFQKGDIAEGYSVSREKKESFPLTVTSAQKNPTAFYLCASSWDRDGPTEAFFGQGTRLTVV.

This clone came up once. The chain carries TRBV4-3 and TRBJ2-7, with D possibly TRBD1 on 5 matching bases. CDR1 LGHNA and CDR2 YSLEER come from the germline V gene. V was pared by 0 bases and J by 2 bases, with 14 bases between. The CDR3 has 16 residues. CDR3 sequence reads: CASSQDWPGQTYEQYF. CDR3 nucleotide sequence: TGCGCCAGCAGCCAAGATTGGCCAGGGCAGACCTACGAGCAGTACTTC.

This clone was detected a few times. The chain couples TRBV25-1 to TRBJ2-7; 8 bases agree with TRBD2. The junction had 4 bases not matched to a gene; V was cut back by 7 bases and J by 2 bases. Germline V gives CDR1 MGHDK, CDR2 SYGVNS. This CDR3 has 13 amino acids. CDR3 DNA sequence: TGTGCCAGCACCCGGGGGGGGCCCTACGAGCAGTACTTC. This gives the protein CASTRGGPYEQYF.

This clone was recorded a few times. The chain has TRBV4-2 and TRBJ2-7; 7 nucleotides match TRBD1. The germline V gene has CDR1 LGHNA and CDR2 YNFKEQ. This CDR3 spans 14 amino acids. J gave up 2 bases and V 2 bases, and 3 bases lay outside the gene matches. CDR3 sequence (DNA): TGTGCCAGCAGCCAAACAGGGGCCACCTACGAGCAGTACTTC. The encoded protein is CASSQTGATYEQYF.

The CDR3 loop is CASSIDQADSNQPQHF. For the CDR3, the DNA is TGTGCCAGTAGTATAGATCAGGCAGATAGCAATCAGCCCCAGCATTTT. The chain carries TRBV19 and TRBJ1-5; D unresolved. Trimming left V 0 bases short and J 0 bases short, with 9 bases between. The CDR3 runs to 16 residues. CDR1 LNHDA and CDR2 SQIVND come from the germline V gene (reference sequence).

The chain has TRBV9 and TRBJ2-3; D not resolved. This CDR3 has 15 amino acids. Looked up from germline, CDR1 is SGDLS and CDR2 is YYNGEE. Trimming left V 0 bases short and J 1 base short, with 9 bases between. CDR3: CASSVDRVGTDTQYF. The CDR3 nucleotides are TGTGCCAGCAGCGTAGATCGGGTTGGCACAGATACGCAGTATTTT.

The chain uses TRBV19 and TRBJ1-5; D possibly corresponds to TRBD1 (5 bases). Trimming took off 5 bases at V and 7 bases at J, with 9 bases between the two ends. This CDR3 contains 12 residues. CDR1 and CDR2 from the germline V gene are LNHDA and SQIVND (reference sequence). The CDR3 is CASSPQGQPQHF. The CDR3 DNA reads TGTGCCAGTAGTCCTCAGGGACAGCCCCAGCATTTT. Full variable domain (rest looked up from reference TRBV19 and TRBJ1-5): DGGITQSPKYLFRKEGQNVTLSCEQNLNHDAMYWYRQDPGQGLRLIYYSQIVNDFQKGDIAEGYSVSREKKESFPLTVTSAQKNPTAFYLCASSPQGQPQHFGDGTRLSIL.

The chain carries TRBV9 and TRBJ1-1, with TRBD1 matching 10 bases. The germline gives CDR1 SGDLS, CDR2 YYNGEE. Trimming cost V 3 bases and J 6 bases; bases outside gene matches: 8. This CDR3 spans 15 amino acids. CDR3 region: CASSGETGTGAEAFF. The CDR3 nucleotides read TGTGCCAGCAGCGGGGAAACCGGGACAGGGGCTGAAGCTTTCTTT.

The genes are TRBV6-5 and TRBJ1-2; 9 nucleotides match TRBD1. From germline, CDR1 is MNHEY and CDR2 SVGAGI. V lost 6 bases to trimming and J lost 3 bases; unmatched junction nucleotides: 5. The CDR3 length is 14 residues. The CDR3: CASSRQGVDYGYTF. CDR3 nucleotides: TGTGCCAGCAGCCGACAGGGGGTCGACTATGGCTACACCTTC.

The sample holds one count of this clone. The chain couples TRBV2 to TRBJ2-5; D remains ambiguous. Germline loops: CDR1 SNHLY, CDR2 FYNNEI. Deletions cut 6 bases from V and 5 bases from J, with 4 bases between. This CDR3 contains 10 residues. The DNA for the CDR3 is TGTGCCAGCAGCCGTGAGACCCAGTACTTC. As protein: CASSRETQYF.

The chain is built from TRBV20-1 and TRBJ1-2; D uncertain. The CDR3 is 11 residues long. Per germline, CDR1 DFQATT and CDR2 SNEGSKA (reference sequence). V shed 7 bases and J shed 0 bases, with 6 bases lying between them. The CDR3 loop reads CSGGSNYGYTF. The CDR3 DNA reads TGCAGTGGAGGTTCTAACTATGGCTACACCTTC.

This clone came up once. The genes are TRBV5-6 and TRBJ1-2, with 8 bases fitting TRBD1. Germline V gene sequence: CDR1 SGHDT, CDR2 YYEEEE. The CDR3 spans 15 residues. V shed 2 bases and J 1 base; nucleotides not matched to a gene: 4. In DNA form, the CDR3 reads TGTGCCAGCAGCTTATTAGGACAGGGTAACTATGGCTACACCTTC. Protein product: CASSLLGQGNYGYTF.

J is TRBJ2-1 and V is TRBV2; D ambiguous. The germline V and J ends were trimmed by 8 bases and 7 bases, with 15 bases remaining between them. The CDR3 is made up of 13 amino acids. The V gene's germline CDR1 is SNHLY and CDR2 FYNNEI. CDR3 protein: CASSPIVGNEQFF. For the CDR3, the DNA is TGTGCCAGCTCACCCATCGTCGGGAATGAGCAGTTCTTC.

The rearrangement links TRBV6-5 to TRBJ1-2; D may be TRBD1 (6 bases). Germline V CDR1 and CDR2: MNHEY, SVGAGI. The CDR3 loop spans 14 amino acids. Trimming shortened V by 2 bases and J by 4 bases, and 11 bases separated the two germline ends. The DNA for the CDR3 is TGTGCCAGCAGTTACCAGGGGATGGGCTATGGCTACACCTTC. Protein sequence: CASSYQGMGYGYTF.